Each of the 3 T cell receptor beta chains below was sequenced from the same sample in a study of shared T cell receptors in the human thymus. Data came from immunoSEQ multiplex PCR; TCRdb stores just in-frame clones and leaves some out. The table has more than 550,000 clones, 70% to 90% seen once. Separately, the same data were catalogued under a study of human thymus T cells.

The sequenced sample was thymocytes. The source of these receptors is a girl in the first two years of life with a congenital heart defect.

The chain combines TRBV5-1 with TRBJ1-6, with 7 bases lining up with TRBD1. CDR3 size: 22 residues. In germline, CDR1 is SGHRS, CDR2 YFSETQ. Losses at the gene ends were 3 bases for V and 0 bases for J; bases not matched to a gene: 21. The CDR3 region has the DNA TGCGCCAGCAGCTCCAGACCCGACAGGGAACAGCTTAACAGCTCCTATAATTCACCCCTCCACTTT. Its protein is CASSSRPDREQLNSSYNSPLHF.

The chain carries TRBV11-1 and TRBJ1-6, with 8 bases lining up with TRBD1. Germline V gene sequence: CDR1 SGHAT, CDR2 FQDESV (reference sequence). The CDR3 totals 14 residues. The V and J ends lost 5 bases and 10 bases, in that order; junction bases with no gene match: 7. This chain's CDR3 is CASSHKTGDSPLHF. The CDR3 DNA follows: TGTGCCAGCAGCCACAAGACAGGGGACTCACCCCTCCACTTT. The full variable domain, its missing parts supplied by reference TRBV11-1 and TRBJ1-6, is EAEVAQSPRYKITEKSQAVAFWCDPISGHATLYWYRQILGQGPELLVQFQDESVVDDSQLPKDRFSAERLKGVDSTLKIQPAELGDSAMYLCASSHKTGDSPLHFGNGTRLTVT.

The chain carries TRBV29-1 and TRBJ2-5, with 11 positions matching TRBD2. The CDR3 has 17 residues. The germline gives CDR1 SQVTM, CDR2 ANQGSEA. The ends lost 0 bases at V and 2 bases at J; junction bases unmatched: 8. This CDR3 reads CSVEDRASGGPQETQYF. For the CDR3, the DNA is TGCAGCGTTGAAGATCGGGCTAGCGGGGGGCCTCAAGAGACCCAGTACTTC.